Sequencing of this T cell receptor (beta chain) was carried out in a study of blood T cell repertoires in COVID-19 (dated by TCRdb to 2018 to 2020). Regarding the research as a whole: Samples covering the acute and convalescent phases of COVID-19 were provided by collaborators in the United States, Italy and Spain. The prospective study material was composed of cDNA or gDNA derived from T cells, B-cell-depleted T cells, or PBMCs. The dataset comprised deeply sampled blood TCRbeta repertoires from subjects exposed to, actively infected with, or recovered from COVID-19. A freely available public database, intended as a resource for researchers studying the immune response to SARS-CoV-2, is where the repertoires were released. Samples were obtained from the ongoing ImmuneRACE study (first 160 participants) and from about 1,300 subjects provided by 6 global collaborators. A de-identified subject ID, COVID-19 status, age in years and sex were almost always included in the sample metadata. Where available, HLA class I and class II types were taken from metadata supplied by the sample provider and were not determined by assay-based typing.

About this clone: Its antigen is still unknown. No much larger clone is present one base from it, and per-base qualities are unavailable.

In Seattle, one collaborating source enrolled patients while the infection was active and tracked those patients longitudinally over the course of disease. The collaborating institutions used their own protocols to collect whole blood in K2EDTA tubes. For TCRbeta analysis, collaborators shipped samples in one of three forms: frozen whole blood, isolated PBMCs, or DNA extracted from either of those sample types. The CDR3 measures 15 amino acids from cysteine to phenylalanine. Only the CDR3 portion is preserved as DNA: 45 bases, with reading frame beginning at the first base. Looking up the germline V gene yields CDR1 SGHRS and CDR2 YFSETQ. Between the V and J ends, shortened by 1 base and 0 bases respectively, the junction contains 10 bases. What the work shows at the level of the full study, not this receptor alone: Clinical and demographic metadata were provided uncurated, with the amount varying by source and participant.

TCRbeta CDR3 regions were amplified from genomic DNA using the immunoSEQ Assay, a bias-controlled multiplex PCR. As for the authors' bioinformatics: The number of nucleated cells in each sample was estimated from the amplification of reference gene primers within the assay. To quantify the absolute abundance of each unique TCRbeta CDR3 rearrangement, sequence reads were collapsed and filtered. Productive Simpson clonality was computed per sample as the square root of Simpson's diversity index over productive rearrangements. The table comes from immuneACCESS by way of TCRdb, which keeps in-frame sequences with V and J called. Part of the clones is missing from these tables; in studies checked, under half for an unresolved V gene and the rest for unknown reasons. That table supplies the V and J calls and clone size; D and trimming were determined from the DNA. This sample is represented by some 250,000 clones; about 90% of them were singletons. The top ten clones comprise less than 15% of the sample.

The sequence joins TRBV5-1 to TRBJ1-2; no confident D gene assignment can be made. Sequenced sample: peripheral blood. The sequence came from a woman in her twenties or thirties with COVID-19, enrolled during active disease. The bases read TGCGCCAGCAGCTTGTTACGGGAACCTAACTATGGCTACACCTTC. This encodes CASSLLREPNYGYTF. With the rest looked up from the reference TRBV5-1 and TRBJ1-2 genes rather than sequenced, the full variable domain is KAGVTQTPRYLIKTRGQQVTLSCSPISGHRSVSWYQQTPGQGLQFLFEYFSETQRNKGNFPGRFSGRQFSNSRSEMNVSTLELGDSALYLCASSLLREPNYGYTFGSGTRLTVV.